The present T cell receptor (beta chain) was sequenced within a study of blood T cell repertoires in COVID-19. Study at large: The samples span acute and convalescent COVID-19 from the United States, Italy and Spain. From T cells, B-cell-depleted T cells, or PBMCs came the material, which was cDNA or gDNA.

V lost 8 bases and J 4 bases, leaving 17 bases between the germline ends. CDR1 MDHEN and CDR2 SYDVKM come from the germline V gene. The length of the CDR3 is 14 residues. The repertoire was sequenced with immunoSEQ multiplex PCR; TCRdb's copy has only in-frame clones and lacks some. The sample includes under 200,000 clones, 85% to 95% of them seen just once. The chain recombines TRBV28 with TRBJ1-1; a possible D gene is TRBD1 (5 bases). The TCR sequence derives from a man in his forties or fifties with acute or convalescent COVID-19. Sequenced material: peripheral blood. The CDR3 loop is CASPPAGLRTEAFF. CDR3 sequence (DNA): TGTGCCAGCCCCCCTGCGGGACTGCGCACTGAAGCTTTCTTT.